Following are 11 T cell receptor beta chains from one sample sequenced in a study of blood T cell repertoires in COVID-19. Clones were sequenced by immunoSEQ multiplex PCR, and TCRdb holds only the in-frame ones, with some missing. The table lists roughly 200,000 clones, 80% to 90% of them singletons. Input material: peripheral blood. Every receptor here comes from a man older than 75 with acute or convalescent COVID-19.

A single count supports this clone. CDR3 loop: CASITGTSPLPLHF. In DNA form, the CDR3 reads TGTGCCAGCATCACCGGGACATCTCCCCTCCCCCTCCACTTT. The gene calls are TRBV6-5 and TRBJ1-6, with a tentative D call TRBD1 (6 bases). Looked up from germline, CDR1 is MNHEY and CDR2 is SVGAGI. CDR3 size: 14 residues. V was shortened by 7 bases and J by 13 bases, with 20 bases between the two germline ends.

V and J are TRBV7-9 and TRBJ2-3; 8 bases match TRBD1. Germline CDR1 and CDR2: SEHNR and FQNEAQ (reference sequence). V dropped 5 bases and J dropped 5; count of bases not matched to a gene: 12. CDR3 size: 16 residues. CDR3 in amino acids: CASSPPGRGLGDTQYF. CDR3 bases: TGTGCCAGCAGCCCCCCGGGCAGGGGGCTAGGAGATACGCAGTATTTT.

This clone appeared a single time. The rearrangement joins TRBV6-1 to TRBJ1-5; 8 bases fit TRBD1. CDR1 is MNHNS, CDR2 SASEGT, per germline. J lost 4 bases, V lost 1 base, and 3 bases had no gene match. The CDR3 runs to 15 residues. As DNA, the CDR3 is TGTGCCAGCAGTGAAGGGGACAGGCTTAATCAGCCCCAGCATTTT. It codes for CASSEGDRLNQPQHF.

The CDR3 DNA is TGTGCCACCCAGCCACAGAGAGGGGGATACAATGAGCAGTTCTTC. It yields the protein CATQPQRGGYNEQFF. This chain links TRBV2 with TRBJ2-1, with a tentative D call TRBD1 (6 bases). CDR1 SNHLY and CDR2 FYNNEI come from the germline V gene. The length of the CDR3 is 15 residues. Between the trimmed V and J ends, which lost 10 bases and 4 bases, there was a span of 20 bases.

V is TRBV27 and J is TRBJ1-1; D remains ambiguous. The CDR3 totals 15 residues. The V end was cut by 1 base, the J end by 4 bases, with 13 bases between. Germline CDR1 is MNHEY and CDR2 is SMNVEV (reference sequence). The CDR3 coding sequence is TGTGCCAGCAGTTTATTCGTCGGGGTTGGCACTGAAGCTTTCTTT. Its translation: CASSLFVGVGTEAFF.

The chain joins TRBV24-1 to TRBJ2-3, with D maybe TRBD2 (6 bases). This CDR3 comprises 16 residues. Trimming left V 0 bases short and J 1 base short, with 10 bases between. Germline V gene lookup returns CDR1 KGHDR and CDR2 SFDVKD. The CDR3 nucleotides read TGTGCCACCAGTGATTTGGAGGGAGGACGCACAGATACGCAGTATTTT. Translated, it gives CATSDLEGGRTDTQYF.

The chain carries TRBV10-2 and TRBJ1-5; weak D call: TRBD1 (5 bases). Germline loops: CDR1 WSHSY, CDR2 SAAADI. With 6 bases removed from V and 5 bases from J, the gap between germline ends came to 14 bases. The CDR3 has 14 amino acids. CDR3 region: CASRGDTGDQPQHF. The CDR3 DNA follows: TGCGCCAGCAGAGGAGACACAGGCGATCAGCCCCAGCATTTT.

The CDR3: CAIRTGTSGFYNEQFF. The CDR3 nucleotides read TGTGCCATCAGAACCGGGACTAGCGGGTTCTACAATGAGCAGTTCTTC. The chain is built from TRBV10-3 and TRBJ2-1; 12 bases fit TRBD2. Germline CDR1 reads ENHRY; CDR2 reads SYGVKD. With 6 bases clipped from V and 3 bases from J, the junction kept 6 bases outside the gene matches. The CDR3 contains 16 residues.

The J gene is TRBJ1-6, the V gene TRBV29-1; 9 positions match TRBD1. Germline CDR1 and CDR2: SQVTM and ANQGSEA. After removal of 5 bases from V and 6 bases from J, the junction contained 5 bases not matched to a gene. This CDR3 comprises 14 residues. As DNA, the CDR3 is TGCAGCGTTCGTGGGACAGGGCCTAATTCACCCCTCCACTTT. Translation: CSVRGTGPNSPLHF.

This chain connects TRBV27 to TRBJ2-3, with TRBD2 identical over 8 bases. J was trimmed by 4 bases and V by 6 bases; bases with no gene match: 15. In germline, CDR1 is MNHEY, CDR2 SMNVEV (reference sequence). The CDR3 runs to 17 residues. Here the CDR3 DNA reads TGTGCCAGCAGCCCCGTGCGGGGACGGGGGGGATCAGATACGCAGTATTTT. Translation: CASSPVRGRGGSDTQYF.

This clone was found once. The gene calls are TRBV30 and TRBJ1-5, with a possible D match to TRBD1 (5 bases). Per germline, CDR1 GTSNPN and CDR2 SVGIG (reference sequence). This CDR3 is built from 15 residues. V lost 0 bases to trimming and J lost 3 bases, with 12 bases between them. CDR3 DNA sequence: TGTGCCTGGAGTGTTGGGGGGGTTAACAATCAGCCCCAGCATTTT. Translation gives CAWSVGGVNNQPQHF.